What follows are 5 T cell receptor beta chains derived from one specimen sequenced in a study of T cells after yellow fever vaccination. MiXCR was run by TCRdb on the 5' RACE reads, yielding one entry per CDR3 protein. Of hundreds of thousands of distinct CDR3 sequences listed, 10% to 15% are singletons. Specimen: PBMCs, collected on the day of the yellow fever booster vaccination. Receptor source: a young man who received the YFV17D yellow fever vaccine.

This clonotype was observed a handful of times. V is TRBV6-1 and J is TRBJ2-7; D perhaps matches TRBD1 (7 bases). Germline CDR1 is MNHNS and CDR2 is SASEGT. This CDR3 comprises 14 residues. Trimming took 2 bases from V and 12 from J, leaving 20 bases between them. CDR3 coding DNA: TGTGCCAGCAGTGAACCTGGCAGGGGGGAGAGCACGTACTTC. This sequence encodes CASSEPGRGESTYF.

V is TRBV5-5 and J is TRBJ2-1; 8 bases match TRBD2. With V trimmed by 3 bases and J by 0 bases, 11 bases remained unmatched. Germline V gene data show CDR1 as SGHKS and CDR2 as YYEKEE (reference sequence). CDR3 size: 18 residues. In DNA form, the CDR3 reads TGTGCCAGCAGCTCGGGGAGGATAGCGGGGAGCTCCTACAATGAGCAGTTCTTC. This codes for CASSSGRIAGSSYNEQFF. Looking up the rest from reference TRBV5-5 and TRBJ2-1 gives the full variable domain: DAGVTQSPTHLIKTRGQQVTLRCSPISGHKSVSWYQQVLGQGPQFIFQYYEKEERGRGNFPDRFSARQFPNYSSELNVNALLLGDSALYLCASSSGRIAGSSYNEQFFGPGTRLTVL.

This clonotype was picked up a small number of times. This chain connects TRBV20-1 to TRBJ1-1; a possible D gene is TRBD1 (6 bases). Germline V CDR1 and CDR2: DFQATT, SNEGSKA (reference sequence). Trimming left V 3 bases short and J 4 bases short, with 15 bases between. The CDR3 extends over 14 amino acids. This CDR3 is CSASSGGGGTEAFF. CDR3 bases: TGCAGTGCTAGCAGCGGGGGCGGGGGCACTGAAGCTTTCTTT.

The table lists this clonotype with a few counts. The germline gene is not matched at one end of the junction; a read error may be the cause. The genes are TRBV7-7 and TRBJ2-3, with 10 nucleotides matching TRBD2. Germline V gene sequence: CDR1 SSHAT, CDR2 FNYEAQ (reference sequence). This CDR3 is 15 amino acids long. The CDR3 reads CASSELAGMTDTQYF. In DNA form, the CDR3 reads TGTGCTAGCAGCGAACTAGCGGGGATGACAGATACGCAGTATTTT.

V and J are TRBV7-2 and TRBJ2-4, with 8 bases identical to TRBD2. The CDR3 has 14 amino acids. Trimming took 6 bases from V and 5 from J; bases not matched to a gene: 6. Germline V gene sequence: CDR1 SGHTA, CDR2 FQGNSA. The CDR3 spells CASSRGGEENIQYF. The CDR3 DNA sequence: TGTGCCAGCAGTCGGGGGGGTGAAGAAAACATTCAGTACTTC.